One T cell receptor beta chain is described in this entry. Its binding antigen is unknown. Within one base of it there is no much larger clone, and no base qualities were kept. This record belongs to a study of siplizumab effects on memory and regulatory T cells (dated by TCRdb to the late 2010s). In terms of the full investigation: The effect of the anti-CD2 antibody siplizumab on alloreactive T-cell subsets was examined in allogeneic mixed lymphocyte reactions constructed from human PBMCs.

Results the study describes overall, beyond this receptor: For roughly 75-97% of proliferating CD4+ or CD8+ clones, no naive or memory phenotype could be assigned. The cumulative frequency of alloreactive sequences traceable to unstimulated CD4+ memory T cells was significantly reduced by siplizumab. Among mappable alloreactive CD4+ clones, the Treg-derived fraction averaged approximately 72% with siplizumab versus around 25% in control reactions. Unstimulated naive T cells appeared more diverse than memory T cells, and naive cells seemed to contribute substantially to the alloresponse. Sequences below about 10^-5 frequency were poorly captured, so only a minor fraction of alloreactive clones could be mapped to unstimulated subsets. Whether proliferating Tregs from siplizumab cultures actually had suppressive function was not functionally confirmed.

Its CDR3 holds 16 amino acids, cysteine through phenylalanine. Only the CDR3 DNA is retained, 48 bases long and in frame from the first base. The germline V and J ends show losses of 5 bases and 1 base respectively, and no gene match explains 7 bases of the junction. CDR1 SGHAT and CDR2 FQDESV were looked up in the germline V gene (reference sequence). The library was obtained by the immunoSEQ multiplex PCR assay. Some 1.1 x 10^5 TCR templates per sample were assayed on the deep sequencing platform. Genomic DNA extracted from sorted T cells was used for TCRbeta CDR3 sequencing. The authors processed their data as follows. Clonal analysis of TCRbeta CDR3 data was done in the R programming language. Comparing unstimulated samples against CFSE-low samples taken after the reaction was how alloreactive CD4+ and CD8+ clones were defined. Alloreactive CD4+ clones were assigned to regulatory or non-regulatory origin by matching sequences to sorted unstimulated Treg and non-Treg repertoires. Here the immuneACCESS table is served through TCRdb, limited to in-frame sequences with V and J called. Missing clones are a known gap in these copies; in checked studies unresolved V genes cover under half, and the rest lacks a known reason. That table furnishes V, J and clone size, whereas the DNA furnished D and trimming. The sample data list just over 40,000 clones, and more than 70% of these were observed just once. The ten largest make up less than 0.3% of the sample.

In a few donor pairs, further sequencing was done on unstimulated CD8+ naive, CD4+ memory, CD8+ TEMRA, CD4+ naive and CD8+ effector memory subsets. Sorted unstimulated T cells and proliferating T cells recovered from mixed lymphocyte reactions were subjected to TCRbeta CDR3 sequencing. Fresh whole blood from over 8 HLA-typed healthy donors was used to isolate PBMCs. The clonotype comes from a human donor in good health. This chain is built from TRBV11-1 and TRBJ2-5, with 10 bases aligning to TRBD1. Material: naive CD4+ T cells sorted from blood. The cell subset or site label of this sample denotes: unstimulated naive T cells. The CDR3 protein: CASSPDRGRGQETQYF. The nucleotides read TGTGCCAGCAGCCCAGACAGGGGGCGCGGCCAAGAGACCCAGTACTTC.